This T cell receptor (beta chain) came from a study of CD8 T cells in Susac syndrome. Germline values: CDR1 LNHDA, CDR2 SQIVND (reference sequence). This CDR3 comprises 17 residues. Germline trimming cut 5 bases from V and 6 bases from J; bases unmatched to any gene: 10. Roughly 0.45 to 1 ug RNA was reverse transcribed with random hexamers. Coverage of TCR beta CDR3 amplification by immunoSEQ multiplex PCR extended to 54 Vbeta and 13 Jbeta. TCRdb analysed the immunoSEQ multiplex PCR reads with MiXCR anew, one entry per CDR3 protein. This sample has about 120,000 distinct CDR3 sequences, with around 90% found just once. The study sequenced TCR beta in blood CD8+ and CD4+ T cells. Healthy donors formed controls matched for age and sex.

The rearrangement uses TRBV19 and TRBJ2-1; 13 nucleotides match TRBD2. The receptor comes from a human donor in good health. The source material was CD4+ T cells from PBMCs. The DNA for the CDR3 is TGTGCCAGTAGTTGGGCGACCGGGACTAGCGGGACCAATGAGCAGTTCTTC. Its translation is CASSWATGTSGTNEQFF. The full variable domain, completed using reference TRBV19 and TRBJ2-1, is DGGITQSPKYLFRKEGQNVTLSCEQNLNHDAMYWYRQDPGQGLRLIYYSQIVNDFQKGDIAEGYSVSREKKESFPLTVTSAQKNPTAFYLCASSWATGTSGTNEQFFGPGTRLTVL.